Shown below are 7 T cell receptor beta chains from a single sample sequenced in a study of PD-1 blockade in classical Hodgkin lymphoma (dated by TCRdb to about 2020). This specimen's time point label, interpreted: cycle 1 day 1 (C1D1), immediately before nivolumab initiation. All trial patients had relapsed after autologous stem cell transplantation, with cohorts A, B and C differing in prior brentuximab vedotin exposure. Using a Miltenyi CD4+ T cell isolation kit, CD4+ T cells were purified from thawed PBMCs through magnetic negative selection. Libraries were prepared through the immunoSEQ multiplex PCR assay. Held by TCRdb, this immuneACCESS table contains in-frame sequences only and omits some clones. Under half of the omission traces to an unresolved V gene where checked; the cause of the rest is unknown. This sample is represented by about 8,000 clones; over 60% of them were singletons. The top ten hold roughly 6.9% of the sample.

The material sequenced was CD4+ T cells from blood, taken at baseline. The receptors were sampled from a human donor with classical Hodgkin lymphoma.

In its sample, this clone was seen once. The chain is built from TRBV10-3 and TRBJ1-2, with D perhaps TRBD1 (5 bases). The V end was cut by 7 bases, the J end by 0 bases, with 12 bases between. The CDR3 totals 14 residues. CDR1 is ENHRY and CDR2 is SYGVKD in the germline V gene. The chain's CDR3 is CAINEGVTNYGYTF. The CDR3 nucleotides read TGTGCCATCAACGAAGGGGTAACTAACTATGGCTACACCTTC.

The gene calls are TRBV11-3 and TRBJ2-2; 12 bases align to TRBD1. V trimming: 5 bases; J trimming: 6 bases; junction bases outside the gene matches: 13. CDR3 length: 18 amino acids. The germline CDR1 and CDR2 sequences are SGHNT and YENEEA. DNA for the CDR3: TGTGCCAGCAGCCCGGGACAGGGGGCGCATCCCGCGGCCGGGGAGCTGTTTTTT. The encoded protein is CASSPGQGAHPAAGELFF.

In its sample, this clone was seen once. The chain employs TRBV7-2 and TRBJ2-1; 13 bases match TRBD2. The J segment lost 3 bases and the V segment lost 6 bases, leaving 2 bases of the junction unmatched. The germline V gene encodes CDR1 SGHTA and CDR2 FQGNSA. The CDR3 length is 15 residues. The chain's CDR3 is CASRRTSGSYNEQFF. The CDR3 DNA sequence: TGTGCCAGCAGAAGGACTAGCGGGAGCTACAATGAGCAGTTCTTC. Complete variable domain (other parts from reference TRBV7-2 and TRBJ2-1): GAGVSQSPSNKVTEKGKDVELRCDPISGHTALYWYRQSLGQGLEFLIYFQGNSAPDKSGLPSDRFSAERTGGSVSTLTIQRTQQEDSAVYLCASRRTSGSYNEQFFGPGTRLTVL.

The chain employs TRBV20-1 and TRBJ1-1, with D perhaps TRBD1 (5 bases). Germline CDR1 reads DFQATT; CDR2 reads SNEGSKA (reference sequence). V gave up 7 bases and J gave up 5 bases, with 11 bases separating them. The CDR3 consists of 11 residues. The CDR3 nucleotides are TGCAGTGTTCAGGGAAATACTGAAGCTTTCTTT. It is translated as CSVQGNTEAFF.

The rearrangement uses TRBV6-1 and TRBJ1-5; no clear D. Trimming removed 7 bases at V and 2 bases at J, with 9 bases between. CDR3 length: 13 amino acids. Germline V lookup: CDR1 MNHNS, CDR2 SASEGT. CDR3 nucleotide sequence: TGTGCCAGCAACGCGGGTCGCAATCAGCCCCAGCATTTT. Translated: CASNAGRNQPQHF.

This chain uses TRBV4-2 with TRBJ1-6; 8 bases agree with TRBD1. This CDR3 comprises 16 residues. The V gene end was trimmed by 4 bases and the J gene end by 5 bases; junction bases not matched to a gene: 7. The germline V gene encodes CDR1 LGHNA and CDR2 YNFKEQ. The CDR3 here is CASSPAMGQDNSPLHF. In DNA form, the CDR3 reads TGTGCCAGCAGCCCCGCCATGGGACAGGATAATTCACCCCTCCACTTT.

The V call is TRBV7-6, the J call TRBJ2-1, with no clear D. CDR3 size: 17 residues. CDR1 is SGHVS, CDR2 FNYEAQ, per germline. V was shortened by 5 bases and J by 0 bases, with 17 bases between the two germline ends. The CDR3, as DNA: TGTGCCAGCAGCCCGGGCCACATAACGAGCTCCTACAATGAGCAGTTCTTC. Translation gives CASSPGHITSSYNEQFF.